Below, 17 T cell receptor beta chains from the same sample are listed, as sequenced in a study of early stage breast cancer tumors. The assay was immunoSEQ multiplex PCR, and TCRdb's table has in-frame clones only and misses some. The table includes tens of thousands of clones, around two thirds detected once. The sample taken for sequencing was blood. All receptors come from a person aged 45 to 59 with breast cancer.

The V call is TRBV6-4, the J call TRBJ2-2, with 9 bases fitting TRBD2. The V gene's germline CDR1 is MRHNA and CDR2 SNTAGT. CDR3 length equals 16 residues. Unmatched junction bases numbered 6, after V lost 3 bases and J lost 4 bases. CDR3 nucleotide sequence: TGTGCCAGCAGTGATCGGAGCGGGAGGCCCACCGGGGAGCTGTTTTTT. It is translated as CASSDRSGRPTGELFF.

V usage is TRBV7-8 and J usage is TRBJ1-5, with D maybe TRBD1 (5 bases). The germline CDR1 and CDR2 sequences are SGHVS and FQNEAQ. The CDR3 is 16 amino acids. The germline V and J ends were trimmed by 2 bases and 1 base, with 12 bases remaining between them. The CDR3 DNA is TGTGCCAGCAGCTTACTATTCGGGGGAAGCAATCAGCCCCAGCATTTT. It translates to CASSLLFGGSNQPQHF.

This clone has only a few counts. This chain links TRBV7-3 with TRBJ1-1; D gene uncertain. Germline loops: CDR1 SGHTA, CDR2 FQGTGA. CDR3 length: 13 amino acids. Trimming removed 3 bases at V and 3 bases at J, with 8 bases between. DNA of the CDR3: TGTGCCAGCAGCTTGGAGTCTTACACTGAAGCTTTCTTT. Residues: CASSLESYTEAFF.

This rearrangement joins TRBV11-3 to TRBJ2-1; D may be TRBD2 (6 bases). Germline lookup yields CDR1 SGHNT and CDR2 YENEEA. The CDR3 is 13 residues long. The V gene lost 8 bases and the J gene lost 7 bases, with 15 bases spanning the gap. The CDR3 DNA follows: TGTGCCAGCGGGCCGGGGGTCCTGAATGAGCAGTTCTTC. This encodes CASGPGVLNEQFF.

V and J are TRBV6-1 and TRBJ2-7, with 8 positions matching TRBD1. Per germline, CDR1 MNHNS and CDR2 SASEGT. CDR3 size: 14 residues. The V gene end was trimmed by 6 bases and the J gene end by 3 bases; junction bases not matched to a gene: 7. The CDR3 loop is CASRIDRGGYEQYF. DNA of the CDR3: TGTGCCAGCAGGATAGACAGGGGAGGCTACGAGCAGTACTTC.

This rearrangement joins TRBV4-1 to TRBJ1-2, with D perhaps matching TRBD1 (6 bases). The CDR3 is 16 residues long. Trimming took 0 bases from V and 0 from J, leaving 11 bases between them. Germline V gives CDR1 MGHRA, CDR2 YSYEKL. The CDR3 nucleotides read TGCGCCAGCAGCCAAGATAGGACAGCATCTAACTATGGCTACACCTTC. This encodes CASSQDRTASNYGYTF.

V gene TRBV5-1 combines with J gene TRBJ2-5, with D perhaps TRBD2 (6 bases). The CDR3 is made up of 15 amino acids. V gave up 1 base and J gave up 1 base, with 11 bases separating them. CDR1 SGHRS and CDR2 YFSETQ come from the germline V gene. CDR3 amino acids: CASSLPGGAQETQYF. In DNA form, the CDR3 reads TGCGCCAGCAGCTTGCCCGGAGGGGCCCAAGAGACCCAGTACTTC.

The V call is TRBV9, the J call TRBJ2-3; 12 bases line up with TRBD2. The CDR3 is 16 amino acids. Trimming took 4 bases from V and 5 from J; bases not matched to a gene: 8. Germline values: CDR1 SGDLS, CDR2 YYNGEE. The CDR3 is CASSSRLAGAVDTQYF. The CDR3 nucleotides read TGTGCCAGCAGCTCGCGACTAGCGGGGGCGGTAGATACGCAGTATTTT.

The chain joins TRBV5-1 to TRBJ2-5; the match to TRBD2 covers 11 bases. CDR1 and CDR2 (germline): SGHRS, YFSETQ. V dropped 3 bases and J dropped 5; count of bases not matched to a gene: 9. The CDR3 consists of 16 residues. The CDR3 protein is CASSYSSGRLAETQYF. The CDR3 nucleotides read TGCGCCAGCAGCTACTCTAGCGGGAGGCTCGCGGAGACCCAGTACTTC.

The chain links TRBV2 to TRBJ2-3, with 10 bases fitting TRBD1. Germline values: CDR1 SNHLY, CDR2 FYNNEI. V shed 4 bases and J 6 bases; nucleotides not matched to a gene: 7. The CDR3 spans 15 residues. The CDR3 loop is CASSGQGATRDTQYF. In DNA form, the CDR3 reads TGTGCCAGCAGTGGACAGGGGGCGACGAGGGATACGCAGTATTTT.

This clone was counted only a few times. The gene calls are TRBV2 and TRBJ1-4; no clear D. V lost 3 bases, J lost 5 bases, and 7 bases lay in between. Germline V gene sequence: CDR1 SNHLY, CDR2 FYNNEI. The CDR3 is 13 amino acids. CDR3 nucleotides: TGTGCCAGCAGTGATTTACGGAATGAAAAACTGTTTTTT. It codes for CASSDLRNEKLFF.

J is TRBJ2-7 and V is TRBV29-1, with D possibly TRBD2 on 6 matching bases. Germline V gene lookup returns CDR1 SQVTM and CDR2 ANQGSEA. The V end was cut by 4 bases, the J end by 1 base, with 17 bases between. This CDR3 comprises 15 residues. CDR3 coding DNA: TGCAGCGTTGGTGTTCCGCGGAGGGGATCCTACGAGCAGTACGTC. Its protein is CSVGVPRRGSYEQYV.

The chain links TRBV5-4 to TRBJ2-1; no firm D call. Germline V lookup: CDR1 SGHNT, CDR2 YYREEE (reference sequence). Trimming cost V 3 bases and J 4 bases, with 14 bases left between them. CDR3 length: 15 amino acids. The CDR3 loop reads CASSSSPRLYNEQFF. The CDR3 DNA sequence: TGTGCCAGCAGCTCATCACCTAGGTTGTACAATGAGCAGTTCTTC.

CDR3 amino acids: CASAQADYYEQYF. The CDR3, as DNA: TGTGCCAGCGCGCAAGCGGACTACTACGAGCAGTACTTC. The rearrangement uses TRBV14 and TRBJ2-7, with a tentative D call TRBD2 (6 bases). CDR3 size: 13 residues. Germline CDR1 is SGHDN and CDR2 is FVKESK. V lost 8 bases to trimming and J lost 3 bases, with 14 bases between them.

This clone was counted between two and nine times. This chain connects TRBV11-3 to TRBJ2-7; TRBD2 might be the D (5 bases). Looked up from germline, CDR1 is SGHNT and CDR2 is YENEEA. V shed 1 base and J shed 1 base, with 23 bases lying between them. This CDR3 is built from 19 residues. CDR3 sequence (DNA): TGTGCCAGCAGCTTAGGGGAACTCTACAGCGGTACTAGGTCCTACGAGCAGTACGTC. Translation gives CASSLGELYSGTRSYEQYV.

This rearrangement joins TRBV30 to TRBJ1-6; D is unresolved. The germline CDR1 and CDR2 sequences are GTSNPN and SVGIG (reference sequence). The CDR3 sequence is 12 residues long. The V and J ends lost 3 bases and 9 bases respectively, with 9 bases between them. The CDR3 loop reads CAWRREASPLHF. In nucleotides, the CDR3 is TGTGCCTGGAGGCGGGAAGCTTCACCCCTCCACTTT.

The chain is built from TRBV15 and TRBJ2-3, with 8 bases fitting TRBD2. This CDR3 spans 16 amino acids. Trimming took 3 bases from V and 4 from J; bases not matched to a gene: 9. Germline-derived CDR1 and CDR2 are LNHNV and YYDKDF (reference sequence). The CDR3: CATSRGRGLEADTQYF. CDR3 in DNA: TGTGCCACCAGCAGGGGAAGGGGACTAGAAGCAGATACGCAGTATTTT.